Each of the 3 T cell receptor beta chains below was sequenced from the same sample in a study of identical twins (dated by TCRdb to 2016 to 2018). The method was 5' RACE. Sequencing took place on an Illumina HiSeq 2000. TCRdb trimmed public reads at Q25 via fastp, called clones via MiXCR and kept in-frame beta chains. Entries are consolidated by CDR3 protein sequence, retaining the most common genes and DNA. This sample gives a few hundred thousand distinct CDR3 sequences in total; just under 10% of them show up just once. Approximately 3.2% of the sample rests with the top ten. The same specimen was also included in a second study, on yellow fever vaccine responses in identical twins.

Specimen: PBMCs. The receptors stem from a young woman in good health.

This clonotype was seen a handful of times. In DNA, the CDR3 is TGTGCCATCGTACCCGGGGGTGAGCAGTTCTTC. This translates into CAIVPGGEQFF. The rearrangement joins TRBV7-9 to TRBJ2-1, with D possibly matching TRBD2 (6 bases). The germline gives CDR1 SEHNR, CDR2 FQNEAQ (reference sequence). The germline V and J ends were trimmed by 10 bases and 9 bases, with 13 bases remaining between them. This CDR3 comprises 11 residues.

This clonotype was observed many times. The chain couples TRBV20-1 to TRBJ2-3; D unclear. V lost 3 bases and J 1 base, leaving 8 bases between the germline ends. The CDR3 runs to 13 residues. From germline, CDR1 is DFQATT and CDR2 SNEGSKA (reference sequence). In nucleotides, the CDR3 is TGCAGTGCTAGTAAGAGCGGCACAGATACGCAGTATTTT. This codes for CSASKSGTDTQYF.

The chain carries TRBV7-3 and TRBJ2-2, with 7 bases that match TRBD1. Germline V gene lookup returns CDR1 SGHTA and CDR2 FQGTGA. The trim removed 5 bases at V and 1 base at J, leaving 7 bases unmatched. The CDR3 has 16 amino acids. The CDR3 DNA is TGTGCCAGCAGCCGTCCGGGACAGCTGAACACCGGGGAGCTGTTTTTT. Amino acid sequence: CASSRPGQLNTGELFF.